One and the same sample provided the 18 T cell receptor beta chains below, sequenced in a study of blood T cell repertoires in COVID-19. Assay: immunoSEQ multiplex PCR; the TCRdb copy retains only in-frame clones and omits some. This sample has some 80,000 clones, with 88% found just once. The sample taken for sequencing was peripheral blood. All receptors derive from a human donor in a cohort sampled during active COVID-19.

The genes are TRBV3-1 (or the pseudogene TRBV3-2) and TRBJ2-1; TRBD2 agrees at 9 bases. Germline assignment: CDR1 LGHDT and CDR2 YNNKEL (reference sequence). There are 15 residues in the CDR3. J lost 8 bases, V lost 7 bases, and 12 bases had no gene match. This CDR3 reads CASKKAGGPQYEQFF. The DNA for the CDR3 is TGTGCCAGCAAAAAGGCGGGGGGGCCTCAATATGAGCAGTTCTTC.

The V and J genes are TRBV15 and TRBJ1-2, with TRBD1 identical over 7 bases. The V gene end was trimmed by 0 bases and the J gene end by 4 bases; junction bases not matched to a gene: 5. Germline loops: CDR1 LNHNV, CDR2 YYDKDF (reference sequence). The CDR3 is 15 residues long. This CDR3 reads CATSRDRGQPYGYTF. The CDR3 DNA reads TGTGCCACCAGCAGAGATAGGGGACAGCCCTATGGCTACACCTTC.

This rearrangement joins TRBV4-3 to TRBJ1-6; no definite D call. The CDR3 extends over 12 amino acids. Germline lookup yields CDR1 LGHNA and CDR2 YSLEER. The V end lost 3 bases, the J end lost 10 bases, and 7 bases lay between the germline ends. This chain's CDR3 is CASSHGSSPLHF. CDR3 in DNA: TGCGCCAGCAGCCACGGGAGCTCACCCCTCCACTTT.

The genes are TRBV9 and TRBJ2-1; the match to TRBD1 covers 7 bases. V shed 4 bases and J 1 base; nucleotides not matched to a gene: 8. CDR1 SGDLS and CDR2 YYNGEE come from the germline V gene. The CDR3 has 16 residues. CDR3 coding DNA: TGTGCCAGCAGCCCCCGGGACAGAGGGTCCTACAATGAGCAGTTCTTC. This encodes CASSPRDRGSYNEQFF. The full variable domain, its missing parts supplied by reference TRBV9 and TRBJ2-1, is DSGVTQTPKHLITATGQRVTLRCSPRSGDLSVYWYQQSLDQGLQFLIQYYNGEERAKGNILERFSAQQFPDLHSELNLSSLELGDSALYFCASSPRDRGSYNEQFFGPGTRLTVL.

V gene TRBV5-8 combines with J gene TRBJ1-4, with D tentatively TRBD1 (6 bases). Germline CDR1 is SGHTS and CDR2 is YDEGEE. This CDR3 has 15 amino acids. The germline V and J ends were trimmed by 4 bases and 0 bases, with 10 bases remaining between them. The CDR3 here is CASSRGQSTNEKLFF. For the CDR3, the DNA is TGTGCCAGCAGCCGTGGACAGTCAACTAATGAAAAACTGTTTTTT.

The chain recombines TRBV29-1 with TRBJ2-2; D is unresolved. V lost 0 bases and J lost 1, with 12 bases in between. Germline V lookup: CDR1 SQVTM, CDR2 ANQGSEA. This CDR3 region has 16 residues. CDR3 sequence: CSVEDVPGKNTGELFF. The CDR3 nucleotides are TGCAGCGTTGAAGATGTACCAGGAAAGAACACCGGGGAGCTGTTTTTT.

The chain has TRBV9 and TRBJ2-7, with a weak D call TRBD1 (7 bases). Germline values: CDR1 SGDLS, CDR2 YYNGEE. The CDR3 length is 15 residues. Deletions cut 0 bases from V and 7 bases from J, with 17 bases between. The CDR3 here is CASSVAGGGPGEQYF. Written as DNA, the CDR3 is TGTGCCAGCAGCGTAGCAGGGGGAGGTCCGGGGGAGCAGTACTTC.

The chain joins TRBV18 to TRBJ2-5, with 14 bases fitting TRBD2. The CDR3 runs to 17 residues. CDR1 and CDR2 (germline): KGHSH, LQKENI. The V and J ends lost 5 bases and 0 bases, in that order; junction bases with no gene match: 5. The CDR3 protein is CASSEGLAGGHQETQYF. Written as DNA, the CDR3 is TGTGCCAGCTCAGAAGGACTAGCGGGGGGTCACCAAGAGACCCAGTACTTC.

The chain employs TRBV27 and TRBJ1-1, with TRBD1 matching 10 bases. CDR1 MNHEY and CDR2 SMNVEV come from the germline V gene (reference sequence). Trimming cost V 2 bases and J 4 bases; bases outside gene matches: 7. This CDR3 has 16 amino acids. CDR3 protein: CASSLRLGQGSTEAFF. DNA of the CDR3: TGTGCCAGCAGTTTACGCCTGGGACAGGGGAGCACTGAAGCTTTCTTT.

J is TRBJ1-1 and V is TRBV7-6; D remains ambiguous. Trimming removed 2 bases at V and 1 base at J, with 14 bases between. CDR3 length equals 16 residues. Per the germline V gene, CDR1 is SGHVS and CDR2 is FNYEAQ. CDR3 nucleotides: TGTGCCAGCAGCTTAAAATCCGTGGGCAGGAACACTGAAGCTTTCTTT. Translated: CASSLKSVGRNTEAFF.

DNA of the CDR3: TGTGCCAGTAGTATGGGACTAGCGGGGGGCCCCATGAGTGAGCAGTTCTTC. Encoded protein: CASSMGLAGGPMSEQFF. The chain recombines TRBV19 with TRBJ2-1; 15 bases align to TRBD2. V shed 3 bases, J shed 9 bases, and the junction held 9 bases outside the gene matches. The V gene's germline CDR1 is LNHDA and CDR2 SQIVND (reference sequence). This CDR3 is 17 amino acids long. The full variable domain, with the rest looked up from reference TRBV19 and TRBJ2-1, is DGGITQSPKYLFRKEGQNVTLSCEQNLNHDAMYWYRQDPGQGLRLIYYSQIVNDFQKGDIAEGYSVSREKKESFPLTVTSAQKNPTAFYLCASSMGLAGGPMSEQFFGPGTRLTVL.

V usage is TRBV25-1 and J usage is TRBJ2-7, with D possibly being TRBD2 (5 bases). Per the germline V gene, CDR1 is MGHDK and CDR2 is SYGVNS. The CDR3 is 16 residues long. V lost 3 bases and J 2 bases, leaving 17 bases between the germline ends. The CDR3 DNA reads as TGTGCCAGCAGTGATACGGGAACTAGTGGGACCTACGAGCAGTACTTC. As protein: CASSDTGTSGTYEQYF.

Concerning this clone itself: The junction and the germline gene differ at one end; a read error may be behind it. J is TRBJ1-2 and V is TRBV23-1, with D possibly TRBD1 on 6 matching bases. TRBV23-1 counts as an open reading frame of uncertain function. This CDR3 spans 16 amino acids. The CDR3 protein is CASSHPPGAVNNGYTF. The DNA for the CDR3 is TGCGCCAGCAGTCACCCACCAGGGGCGGTTAACAATGGCTACACCTTC.

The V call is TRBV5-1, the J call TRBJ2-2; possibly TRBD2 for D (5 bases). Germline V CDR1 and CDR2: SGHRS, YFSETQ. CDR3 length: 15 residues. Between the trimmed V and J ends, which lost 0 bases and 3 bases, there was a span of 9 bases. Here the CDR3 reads CASSLDVRDTGELFF. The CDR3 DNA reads TGCGCCAGCAGCTTGGATGTGAGGGACACCGGGGAGCTGTTTTTT.

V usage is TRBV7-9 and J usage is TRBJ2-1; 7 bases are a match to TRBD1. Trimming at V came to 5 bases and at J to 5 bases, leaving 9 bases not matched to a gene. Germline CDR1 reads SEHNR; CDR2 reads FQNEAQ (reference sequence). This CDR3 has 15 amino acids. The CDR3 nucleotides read TGTGCCAGCAGCGTAACCGGGACAGACAACAATGAGCAGTTCTTC. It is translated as CASSVTGTDNNEQFF.

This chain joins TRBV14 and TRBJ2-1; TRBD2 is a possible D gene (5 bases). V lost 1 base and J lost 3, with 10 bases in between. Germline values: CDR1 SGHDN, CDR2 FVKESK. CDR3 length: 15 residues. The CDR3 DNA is TGTGCCAGCAGCCAAGTCGGAGGCGGCTACAATGAGCAGTTCTTC. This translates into CASSQVGGGYNEQFF.

The CDR3 is CASNGAGPRQPQHF. The CDR3 DNA is TGTGCCAGCAATGGGGCAGGGCCTAGGCAGCCCCAGCATTTT. This chain links TRBV6-5 with TRBJ1-5, with D perhaps matching TRBD1 (5 bases). V dropped 7 bases and J dropped 7 bases, with 17 bases sitting between them. The CDR3 covers 14 residues. Per the germline V gene, CDR1 is MNHEY and CDR2 is SVGAGI.

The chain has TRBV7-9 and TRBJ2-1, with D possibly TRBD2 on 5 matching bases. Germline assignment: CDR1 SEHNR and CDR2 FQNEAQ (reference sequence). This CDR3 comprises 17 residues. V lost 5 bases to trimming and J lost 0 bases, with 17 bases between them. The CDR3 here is CASSDWLASSSYNEQFF. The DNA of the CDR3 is TGTGCCAGCAGCGACTGGCTAGCATCGAGCTCCTACAATGAGCAGTTCTTC.